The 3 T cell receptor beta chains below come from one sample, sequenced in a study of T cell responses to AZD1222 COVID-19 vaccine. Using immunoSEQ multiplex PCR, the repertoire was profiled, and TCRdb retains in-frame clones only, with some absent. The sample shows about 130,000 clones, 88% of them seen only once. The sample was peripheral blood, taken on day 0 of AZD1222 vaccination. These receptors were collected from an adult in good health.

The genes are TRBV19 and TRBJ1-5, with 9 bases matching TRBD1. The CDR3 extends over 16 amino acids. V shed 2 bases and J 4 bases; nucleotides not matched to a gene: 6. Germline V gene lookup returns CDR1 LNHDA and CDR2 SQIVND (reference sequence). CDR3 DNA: TGTGCCAGTAGTATACGTGGAGGACAGGGGAATCAGCCCCAGCATTTT. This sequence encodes CASSIRGGQGNQPQHF.

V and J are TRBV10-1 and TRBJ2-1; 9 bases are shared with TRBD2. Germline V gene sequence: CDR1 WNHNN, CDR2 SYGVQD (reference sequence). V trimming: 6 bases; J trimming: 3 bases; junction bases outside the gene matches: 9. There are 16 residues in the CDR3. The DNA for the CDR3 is TGCGCCAGCAGCCGAGCCCATAGCGGGAGCTACAATGAGCAGTTCTTC. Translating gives CASSRAHSGSYNEQFF.

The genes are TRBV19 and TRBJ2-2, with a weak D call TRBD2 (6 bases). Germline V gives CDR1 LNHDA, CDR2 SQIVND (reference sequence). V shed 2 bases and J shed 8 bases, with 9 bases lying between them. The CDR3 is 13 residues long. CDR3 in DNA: TGTGCCAGTAGTATATCGGGGAGGGGGGAGCTGTTTTTT. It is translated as CASSISGRGELFF.